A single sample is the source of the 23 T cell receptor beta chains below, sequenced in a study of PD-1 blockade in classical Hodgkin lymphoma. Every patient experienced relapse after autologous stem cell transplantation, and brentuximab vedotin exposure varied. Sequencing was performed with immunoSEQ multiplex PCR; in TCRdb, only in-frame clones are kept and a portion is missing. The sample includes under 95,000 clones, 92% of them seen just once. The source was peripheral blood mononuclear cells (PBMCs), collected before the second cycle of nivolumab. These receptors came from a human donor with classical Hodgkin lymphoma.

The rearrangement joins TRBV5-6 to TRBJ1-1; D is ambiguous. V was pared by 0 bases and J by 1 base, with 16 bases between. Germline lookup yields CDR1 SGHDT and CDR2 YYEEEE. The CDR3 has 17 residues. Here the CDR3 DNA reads TGTGCCAGCAGCTTGGAAATCCGACATACCCAGAACACTGAAGCTTTCTTT. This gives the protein CASSLEIRHTQNTEAFF.

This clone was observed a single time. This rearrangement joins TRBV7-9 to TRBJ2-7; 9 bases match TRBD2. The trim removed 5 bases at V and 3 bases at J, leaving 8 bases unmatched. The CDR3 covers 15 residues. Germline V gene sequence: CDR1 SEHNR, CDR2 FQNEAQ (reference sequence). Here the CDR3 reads CASSRRTSANYEQYF. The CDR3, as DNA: TGTGCCAGCAGCCGGCGGACTAGCGCCAACTACGAGCAGTACTTC.

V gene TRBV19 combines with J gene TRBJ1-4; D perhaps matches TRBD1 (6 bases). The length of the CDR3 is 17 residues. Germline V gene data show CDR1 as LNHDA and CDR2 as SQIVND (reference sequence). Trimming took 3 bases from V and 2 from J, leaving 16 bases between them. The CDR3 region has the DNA TGTGCCAGTAGTATCCCTTTAGGGGGATCTACTAATGAAAAACTGTTTTTT. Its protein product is CASSIPLGGSTNEKLFF.

The CDR3 here is CASKLVSYNEQFF. The CDR3 DNA reads TGTGCCAGCAAGTTGGTCTCCTACAATGAGCAGTTCTTC. The rearrangement joins TRBV2 to TRBJ2-1; D ambiguous. The CDR3 is made up of 13 amino acids. Looked up from germline, CDR1 is SNHLY and CDR2 is FYNNEI. Deletions cut 7 bases from V and 0 bases from J, with 7 bases between.

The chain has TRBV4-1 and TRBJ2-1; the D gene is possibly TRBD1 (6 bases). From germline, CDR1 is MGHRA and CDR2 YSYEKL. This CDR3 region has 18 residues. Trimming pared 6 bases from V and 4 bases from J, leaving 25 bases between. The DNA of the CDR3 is TGCGCCAGCAGGGATCCCCTCCGAGACAGGAGGTCGTACAATGAGCAGTTCTTC. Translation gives CASRDPLRDRRSYNEQFF.

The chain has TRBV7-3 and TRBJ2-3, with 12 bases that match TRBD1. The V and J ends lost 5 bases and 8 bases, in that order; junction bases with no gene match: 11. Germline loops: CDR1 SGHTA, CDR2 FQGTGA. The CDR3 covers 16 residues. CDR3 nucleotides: TGTGCCAGCAGCCCCGGCCGGGACAGGGGGCATGGTACGCAGTATTTT. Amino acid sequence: CASSPGRDRGHGTQYF.

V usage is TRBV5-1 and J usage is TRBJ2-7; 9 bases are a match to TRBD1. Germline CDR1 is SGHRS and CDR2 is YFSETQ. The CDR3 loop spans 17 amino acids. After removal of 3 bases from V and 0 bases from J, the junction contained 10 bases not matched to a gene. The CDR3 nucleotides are TGCGCCAGCAGCTCATCGGCCGGGACAGGGACCTCCTACGAGCAGTACTTC. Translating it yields CASSSSAGTGTSYEQYF.

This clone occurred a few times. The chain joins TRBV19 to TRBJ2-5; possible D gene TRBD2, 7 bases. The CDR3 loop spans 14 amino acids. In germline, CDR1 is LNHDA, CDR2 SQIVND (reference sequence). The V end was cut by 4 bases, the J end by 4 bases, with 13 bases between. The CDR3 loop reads CASSTTGGGETQYF. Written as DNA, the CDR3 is TGTGCCAGTAGTACCACGGGGGGCGGAGAGACCCAGTACTTC.

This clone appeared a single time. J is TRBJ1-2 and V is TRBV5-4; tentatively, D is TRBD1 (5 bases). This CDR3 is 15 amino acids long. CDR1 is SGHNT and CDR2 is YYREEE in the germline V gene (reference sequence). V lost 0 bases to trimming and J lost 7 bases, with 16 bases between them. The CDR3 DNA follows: TGTGCCAGCAGCTTGGCCGGCGGGGGAACGGGTGGCTACACCTTC. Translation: CASSLAGGGTGGYTF.

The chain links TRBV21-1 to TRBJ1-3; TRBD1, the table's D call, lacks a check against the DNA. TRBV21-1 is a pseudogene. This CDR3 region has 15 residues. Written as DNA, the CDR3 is TGTGCCAGCCAGACAGGGGACGGCCCTGGAAACACCATATATTTT. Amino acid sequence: CASQTGDGPGNTIYF.

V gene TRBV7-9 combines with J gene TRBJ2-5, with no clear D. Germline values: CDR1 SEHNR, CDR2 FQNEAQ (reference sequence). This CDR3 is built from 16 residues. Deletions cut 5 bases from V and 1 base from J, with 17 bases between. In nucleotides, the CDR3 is TGTGCCAGCAGCCATTCGACGGTGGACGGCCAAGAGACCCAGTACTTC. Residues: CASSHSTVDGQETQYF.

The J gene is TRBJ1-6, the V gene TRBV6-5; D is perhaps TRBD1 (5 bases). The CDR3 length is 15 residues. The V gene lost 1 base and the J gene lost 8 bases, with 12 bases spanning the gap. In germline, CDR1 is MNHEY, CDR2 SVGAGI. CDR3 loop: CASSYYTGGDSPLHF. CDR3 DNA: TGTGCCAGCAGTTACTATACAGGAGGTGATTCACCCCTCCACTTT.

The CDR3 reads CASSFIDRTYNEQFF. The CDR3 nucleotides are TGTGCCAGCAGTTTTATTGACAGGACCTACAATGAGCAGTTCTTC. The rearrangement links TRBV28 to TRBJ2-1; perhaps TRBD1 as D (6 bases). Trimming pared 3 bases from V and 2 bases from J, leaving 11 bases between. Germline CDR1 and CDR2: MDHEN and SYDVKM. This CDR3 comprises 15 residues.

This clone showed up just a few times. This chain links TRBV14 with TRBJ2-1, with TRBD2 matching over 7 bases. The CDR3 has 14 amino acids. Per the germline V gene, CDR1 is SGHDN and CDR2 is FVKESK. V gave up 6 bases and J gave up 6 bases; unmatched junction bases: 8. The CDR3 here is CASSGGRAFNEQFF. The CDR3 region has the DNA TGTGCCAGCAGTGGTGGGAGGGCCTTCAATGAGCAGTTCTTC. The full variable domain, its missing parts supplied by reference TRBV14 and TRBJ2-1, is EAGVTQFPSHSVIEKGQTVTLRCDPISGHDNLYWYRRVMGKEIKFLLHFVKESKQDESGMPNNRFLAERTGGTYSTLKVQPAELEDSGVYFCASSGGRAFNEQFFGPGTRLTVL.

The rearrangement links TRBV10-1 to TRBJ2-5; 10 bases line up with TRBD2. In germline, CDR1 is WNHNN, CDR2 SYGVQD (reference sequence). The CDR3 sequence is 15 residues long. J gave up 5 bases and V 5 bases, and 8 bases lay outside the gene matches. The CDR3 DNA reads TGCGCCAGCAGTCCCAACGGACTAGCGGAGGAGACCCAGTACTTC. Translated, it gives CASSPNGLAEETQYF.

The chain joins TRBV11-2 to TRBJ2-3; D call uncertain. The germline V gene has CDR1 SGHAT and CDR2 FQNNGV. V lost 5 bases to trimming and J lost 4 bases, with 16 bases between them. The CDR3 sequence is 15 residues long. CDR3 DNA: TGTGCCAGCAGCAATTTCCCCCGCAATCCAGATACGCAGTATTTT. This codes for CASSNFPRNPDTQYF.

The chain's CDR3 is CASSPGSTEAFF. Written as DNA, the CDR3 is TGTGCCAGCTCACCGGGGTCGACTGAAGCTTTCTTT. V usage is TRBV18 and J usage is TRBJ1-1, with D unresolved. Germline V gives CDR1 KGHSH, CDR2 LQKENI. There are 12 residues in the CDR3. The V end lost 3 bases, the J end lost 5 bases, and 7 bases lay between the germline ends.

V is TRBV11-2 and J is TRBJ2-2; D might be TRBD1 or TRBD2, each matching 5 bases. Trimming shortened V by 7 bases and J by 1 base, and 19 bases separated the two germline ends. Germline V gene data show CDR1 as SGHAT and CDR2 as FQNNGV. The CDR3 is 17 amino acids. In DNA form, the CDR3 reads TGTGCCAGCACCCTACCACACGGTGGGGGGAACACCGGGGAGCTGTTTTTT. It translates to CASTLPHGGGNTGELFF.

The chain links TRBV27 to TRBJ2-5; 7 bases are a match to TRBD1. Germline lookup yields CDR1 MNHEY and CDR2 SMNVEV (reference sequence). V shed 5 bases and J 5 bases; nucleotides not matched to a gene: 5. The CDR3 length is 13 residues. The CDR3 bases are TGTGCCAGCAGTAGGGCCAGGGGGGAGACCCAGTACTTC. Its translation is CASSRARGETQYF.

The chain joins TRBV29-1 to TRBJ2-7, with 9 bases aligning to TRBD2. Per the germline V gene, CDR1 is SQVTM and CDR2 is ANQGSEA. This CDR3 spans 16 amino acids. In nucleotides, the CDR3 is TGCGCGGTTCATATAGCGGGAGAGGTAGGGACCTACGAGCAGTACTTC. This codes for CAVHIAGEVGTYEQYF.

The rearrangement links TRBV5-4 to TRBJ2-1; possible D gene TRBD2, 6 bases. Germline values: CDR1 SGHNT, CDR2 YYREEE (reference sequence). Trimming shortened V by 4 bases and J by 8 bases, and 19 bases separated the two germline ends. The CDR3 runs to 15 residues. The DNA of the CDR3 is TGTGCCAGCAGCCCGGGGGTTTGGGGTAGCGATGAGCAGTTCTTC. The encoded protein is CASSPGVWGSDEQFF.

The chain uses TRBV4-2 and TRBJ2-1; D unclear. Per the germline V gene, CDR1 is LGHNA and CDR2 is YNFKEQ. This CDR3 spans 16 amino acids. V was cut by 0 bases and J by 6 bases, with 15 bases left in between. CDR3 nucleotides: TGTGCCAGCAGCCAAGAGGGTCGCCTTGACATCAATGAGCAGTTCTTC. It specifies CASSQEGRLDINEQFF.

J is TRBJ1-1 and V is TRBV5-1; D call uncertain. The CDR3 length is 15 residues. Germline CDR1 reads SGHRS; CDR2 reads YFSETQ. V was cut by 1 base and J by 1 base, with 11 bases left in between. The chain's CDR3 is CASSLRQGPNTEAFF. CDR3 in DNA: TGCGCCAGCAGCTTGCGACAAGGCCCGAACACTGAAGCTTTCTTT.